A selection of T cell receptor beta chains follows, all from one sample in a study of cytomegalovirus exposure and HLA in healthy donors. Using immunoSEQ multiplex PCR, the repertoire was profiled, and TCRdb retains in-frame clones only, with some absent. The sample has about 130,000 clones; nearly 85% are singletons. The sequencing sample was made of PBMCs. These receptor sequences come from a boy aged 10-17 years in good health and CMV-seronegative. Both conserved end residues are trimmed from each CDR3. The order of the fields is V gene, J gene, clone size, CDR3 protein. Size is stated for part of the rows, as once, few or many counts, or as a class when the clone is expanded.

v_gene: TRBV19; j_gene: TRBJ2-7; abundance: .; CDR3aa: ASSMSSGSIYEQY
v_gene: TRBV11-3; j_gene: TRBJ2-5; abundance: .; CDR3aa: ASSPGTNQETQY
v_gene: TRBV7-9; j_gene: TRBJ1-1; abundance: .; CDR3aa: ASSSGQVNTEAF
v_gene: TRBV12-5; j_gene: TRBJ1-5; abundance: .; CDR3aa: ASGLTRSGTGGNQPQH
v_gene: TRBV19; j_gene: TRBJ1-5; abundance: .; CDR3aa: ASSIRETGGQPQH
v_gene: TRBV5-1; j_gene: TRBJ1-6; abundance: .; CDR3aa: ASSLAGGLSSPLH
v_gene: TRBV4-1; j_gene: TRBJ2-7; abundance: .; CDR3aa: ASSQAIAGVVGLEQY
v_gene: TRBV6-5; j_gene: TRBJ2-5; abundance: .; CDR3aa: ASSYLKGAPQY
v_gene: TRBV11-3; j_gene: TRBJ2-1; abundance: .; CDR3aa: ASSAGQANDEQF
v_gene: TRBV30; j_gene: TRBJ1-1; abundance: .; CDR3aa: AWSVTLPEAF
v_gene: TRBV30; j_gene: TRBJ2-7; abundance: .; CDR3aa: AWSEASGRAFYEQY
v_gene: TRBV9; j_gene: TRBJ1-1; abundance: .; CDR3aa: ASSATTSLDRATEAF
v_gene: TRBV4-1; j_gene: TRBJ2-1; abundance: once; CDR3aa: ASSQSGEQF
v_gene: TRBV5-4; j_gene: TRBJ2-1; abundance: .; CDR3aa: ASRSGAGNEQF
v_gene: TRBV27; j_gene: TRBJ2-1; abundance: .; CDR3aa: ASSLLAGGNEQF
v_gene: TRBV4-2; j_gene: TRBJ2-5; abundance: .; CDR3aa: ASSQEVAGGEFQETQY
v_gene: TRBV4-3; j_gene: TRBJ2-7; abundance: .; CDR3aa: ASSQTSGRAYEQY
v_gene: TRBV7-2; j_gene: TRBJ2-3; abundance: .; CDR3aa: ASNLAGGADTQY
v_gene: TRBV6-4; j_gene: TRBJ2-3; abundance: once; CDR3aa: ASSSTGLTDTQY
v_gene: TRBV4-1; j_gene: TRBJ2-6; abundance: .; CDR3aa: ASSQVGQGEFSGANVLT
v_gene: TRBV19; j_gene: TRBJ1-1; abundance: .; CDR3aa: ASSIGFQATEAF
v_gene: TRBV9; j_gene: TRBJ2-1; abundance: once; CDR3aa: ASSVLLDNEQF
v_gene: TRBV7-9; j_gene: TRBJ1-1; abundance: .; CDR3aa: ASSSRGGVNTEAF
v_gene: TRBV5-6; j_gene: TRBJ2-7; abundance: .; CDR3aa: ASSLTSGSPYEQY
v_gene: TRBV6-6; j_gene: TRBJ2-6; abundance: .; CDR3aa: ASSYGESGANVLT
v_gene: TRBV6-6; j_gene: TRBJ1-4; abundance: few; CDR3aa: ASSYQDRGDEKLF
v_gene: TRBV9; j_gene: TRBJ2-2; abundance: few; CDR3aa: ASSDPRRANTGELF
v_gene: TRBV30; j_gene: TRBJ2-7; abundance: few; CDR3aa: AWSVGDGAGRV
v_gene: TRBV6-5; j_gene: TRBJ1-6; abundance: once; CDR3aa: ASSSPVGSPLH
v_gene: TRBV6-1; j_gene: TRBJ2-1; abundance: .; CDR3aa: ASSSGLAHYNEQF
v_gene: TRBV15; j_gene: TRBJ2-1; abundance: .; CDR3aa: ATSRDLVLAGYNEQF
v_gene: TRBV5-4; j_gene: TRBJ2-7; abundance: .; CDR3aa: ASSLGGSGSRASGQY
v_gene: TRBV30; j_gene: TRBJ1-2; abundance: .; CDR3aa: AWTGGSGYT
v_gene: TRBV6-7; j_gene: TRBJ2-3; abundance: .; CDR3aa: ATREGGSDTQY
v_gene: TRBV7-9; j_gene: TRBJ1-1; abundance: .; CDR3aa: ASSPPGGTEAF
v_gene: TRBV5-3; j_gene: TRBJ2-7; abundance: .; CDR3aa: ARSLAGESYEQY
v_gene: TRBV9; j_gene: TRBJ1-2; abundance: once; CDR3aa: ASSAGGIHGYT
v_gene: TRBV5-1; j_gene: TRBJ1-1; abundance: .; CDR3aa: ASSRGWESGLNTEAF
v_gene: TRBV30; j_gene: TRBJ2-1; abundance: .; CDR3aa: ASGERGEQF
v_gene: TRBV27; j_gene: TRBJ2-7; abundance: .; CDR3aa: ASKRVTGSYEQY
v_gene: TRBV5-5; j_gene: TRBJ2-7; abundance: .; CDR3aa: ASSSRRVEVDEQY
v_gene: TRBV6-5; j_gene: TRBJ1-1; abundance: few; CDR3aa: ASSYSLAGDTEAF
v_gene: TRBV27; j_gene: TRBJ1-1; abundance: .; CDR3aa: ASRTGSNTEAF
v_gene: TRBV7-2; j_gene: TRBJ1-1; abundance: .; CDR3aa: ASSFPPRRLNTEAF
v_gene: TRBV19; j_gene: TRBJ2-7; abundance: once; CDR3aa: ASSGRGTSSEQY
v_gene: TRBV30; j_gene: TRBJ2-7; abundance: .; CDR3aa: AYGTGYVEQY
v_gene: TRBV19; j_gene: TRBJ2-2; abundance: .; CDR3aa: ATSGRAGTGELF
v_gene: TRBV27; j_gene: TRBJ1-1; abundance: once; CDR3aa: ASSSFPGPEAF